This entry lists 7 T cell receptor beta chains sequenced from one sample in a study of cytomegalovirus exposure and HLA in healthy donors. The PCR was carried out with 60 Vbeta primers and 13 Jbeta primers. Only in-frame clones appear in the TCRdb table, and some are missing; sequencing was by immunoSEQ multiplex PCR. The sample shows approximately 170,000 clones, 73% of them seen only once. The sequenced sample was PBMCs. All receptors derive from a young woman in good health and CMV-seropositive.

CDR3 bases: TGCAGCGCCAAACGAGGCCACGAGCAGTACTTC. This encodes CSAKRGHEQYF. The gene calls are TRBV29-1 and TRBJ2-7; D is ambiguous. Trimming pared 7 bases from V and 5 bases from J, leaving 12 bases between. The CDR3 contains 11 residues. Germline-derived CDR1 and CDR2 are SQVTM and ANQGSEA.

The CDR3 loop is CASSLGATSGADTQYF. CDR3 DNA sequence: TGTGCCAGCAGCTTGGGGGCCACTAGCGGCGCGGATACGCAGTATTTT. V usage is TRBV5-8 and J usage is TRBJ2-3; 8 bases agree with TRBD2. V shed 0 bases and J 6 bases; nucleotides not matched to a gene: 9. Germline CDR1 is SGHTS and CDR2 is YDEGEE. CDR3 length: 16 residues.

In this sample, this clone turned up a few times. The V and J genes are TRBV5-4 and TRBJ2-7; TRBD1 agrees at 8 bases. J was trimmed by 2 bases and V by 2 bases; bases with no gene match: 6. This CDR3 has 15 residues. Germline CDR1 is SGHNT and CDR2 is YYREEE (reference sequence). The CDR3 DNA reads as TGTGCCAGCAGCTTCAGACAGGGGCCTACCTACGAGCAGTACTTC. It specifies CASSFRQGPTYEQYF.

The rearrangement joins TRBV19 to TRBJ1-5; D is unclear. CDR1 is LNHDA and CDR2 is SQIVND in the germline V gene (reference sequence). With 7 bases removed from V and 1 base from J, the gap between germline ends came to 11 bases. This CDR3 is built from 14 residues. This CDR3 is CASNPRGSNQPQHF. The CDR3, as DNA: TGTGCCAGTAACCCCCGGGGAAGCAATCAGCCCCAGCATTTT. The full variable domain, rest sourced from reference TRBV19 and TRBJ1-5, is DGGITQSPKYLFRKEGQNVTLSCEQNLNHDAMYWYRQDPGQGLRLIYYSQIVNDFQKGDIAEGYSVSREKKESFPLTVTSAQKNPTAFYLCASNPRGSNQPQHFGDGTRLSIL.

This clone was detected only a few times. This chain joins TRBV7-2 and TRBJ1-1; D ambiguous. Germline lookup yields CDR1 SGHTA and CDR2 FQGNSA. V gave up 2 bases and J gave up 0 bases, with 10 bases separating them. This CDR3 spans 15 amino acids. The CDR3 nucleotides read TGTGCCAGCAGCTTACGTTCTATGTTGAACACTGAAGCTTTCTTT. It translates to CASSLRSMLNTEAFF.

J is TRBJ1-3 and V is TRBV5-1; 7 nucleotides agree with TRBD1. The V gene end was trimmed by 4 bases and the J gene end by 0 bases; junction bases not matched to a gene: 7. Germline V gene lookup returns CDR1 SGHRS and CDR2 YFSETQ. The CDR3 spans 16 residues. CDR3: CASSLLGQDSGNTIYF. The CDR3 region has the DNA TGCGCCAGCAGCCTCTTAGGACAGGACTCTGGAAACACCATATATTTT.

This clone showed up just a few times. This sequence joins TRBV19 and TRBJ1-4; D unresolved. V dropped 3 bases and J dropped 5 bases, with 10 bases sitting between them. This CDR3 has 14 amino acids. Germline CDR1 LNHDA, CDR2 SQIVND (reference sequence). This CDR3 is CASSILQENEKLFF. The CDR3 nucleotides are TGTGCCAGTAGTATCCTCCAGGAAAATGAAAAACTGTTTTTT.